These 25 T cell receptor beta chains were sequenced from one sample in a study of immune evolution from preneoplasia to lung adenocarcinoma. Assay used: immunoSEQ multiplex PCR; TCRdb lists only in-frame clones, some missing. The repertoire includes roughly 4,200 clones, 82% of them detected once, and more than 13% sits in the top ten. The sample comprised FFPE adjacent normal lung tissue. Source of these receptors: a donor at least 70 years old with lung adenocarcinoma.

V and J are TRBV30 and TRBJ2-5, with 7 positions matching TRBD2. With V trimmed by 1 base and J by 1 base, 9 bases remained unmatched. CDR3 length: 16 amino acids. Germline loops: CDR1 GTSNPN, CDR2 SVGIG (reference sequence). The CDR3: CAWSDGPSGFQETQYF. The CDR3, as DNA: TGTGCCTGGAGTGACGGTCCTAGCGGTTTCCAAGAGACCCAGTACTTC.

This chain joins TRBV18 and TRBJ2-7; D perhaps matches TRBD1 (5 bases). Trimming removed 4 bases at V and 5 bases at J, with 12 bases between. From germline, CDR1 is KGHSH and CDR2 LQKENI. This CDR3 contains 13 residues. CDR3 DNA sequence: TGTGCCAGCTCACTCCCGAAAGGGGACGAGCAGTACTTC. Protein: CASSLPKGDEQYF. Supplemented by reference TRBV18 and TRBJ2-7, the full variable domain reads NAGVMQNPRHLVRRRGQEARLRCSPMKGHSHVYWYRQLPEEGLKFMVYLQKENIIDESGMPKERFSAEFPKEGPSILRIQQVVRGDSAAYFCASSLPKGDEQYFGPGTRLTVT.

The sample holds a few counts of this clone. V is TRBV5-6 and J is TRBJ1-5; TRBD1 is a possible D gene (5 bases). This CDR3 region has 12 residues. Per the germline V gene, CDR1 is SGHDT and CDR2 is YYEEEE. Trimming removed 10 bases at V and 7 bases at J, with 15 bases between. This CDR3 reads CAVGRRDQPQHF. The DNA for the CDR3 is TGTGCCGTGGGGCGACGGGACCAGCCCCAGCATTTT.

The chain has TRBV4-3 and TRBJ2-3; tentatively, D is TRBD2 (5 bases). Germline V gives CDR1 LGHNA, CDR2 YSLEER. This CDR3 spans 13 amino acids. V lost 1 base and J 10 bases, leaving 12 bases between the germline ends. The CDR3 DNA reads as TGCGCCAGCAGCCAAGGTACGTTGGAGGCGCAGTATTTT. This translates into CASSQGTLEAQYF.

The chain couples TRBV5-4 to TRBJ2-3; no clear D. The CDR3 extends over 13 amino acids. Germline loops: CDR1 SGHNT, CDR2 YYREEE (reference sequence). Trimming removed 4 bases at V and 0 bases at J, with 6 bases between. This chain's CDR3 is CASSPFSTDTQYF. The CDR3 bases are TGTGCCAGCAGCCCCTTTAGCACAGATACGCAGTATTTT.

This clone was counted a single time. The V call is TRBV4-3, the J call TRBJ1-3; D unclear. V lost 1 base and J 0 bases, leaving 10 bases between the germline ends. The germline gives CDR1 LGHNA, CDR2 YSLEER. The CDR3 length is 16 residues. CDR3 residues: CASSQGITISGNTIYF. The CDR3 DNA is TGCGCCAGCAGCCAAGGTATCACTATCTCTGGAAACACCATATATTTT.

The V call is TRBV7-9, the J call TRBJ1-4; 10 bases fit TRBD1. V was clipped by 8 bases and J by 2 bases; unmatched bases: 8. This CDR3 has 16 residues. Germline lookup yields CDR1 SEHNR and CDR2 FQNEAQ (reference sequence). As DNA, the CDR3 is TGTGCCAGCGGGACAGGGGATTTTCGCACTAATGAAAAACTGTTTTTT. This gives the protein CASGTGDFRTNEKLFF.

The gene calls are TRBV4-1 and TRBJ2-5; possibly TRBD1 for D (5 bases). This CDR3 region has 15 residues. The V gene lost 0 bases and the J gene lost 5 bases, with 13 bases spanning the gap. Germline V CDR1 and CDR2: MGHRA, YSYEKL. The CDR3 here is CASSQDRDGAETQYF. The CDR3 DNA is TGCGCCAGCAGCCAAGATCGAGATGGGGCGGAGACCCAGTACTTC.

This chain uses TRBV27 with TRBJ1-1; no clear D. CDR1 and CDR2 (germline): MNHEY, SMNVEV (reference sequence). With 2 bases removed from V and 1 base from J, the gap between germline ends came to 8 bases. This CDR3 is 14 amino acids long. CDR3 in amino acids: CASSLEPANTEAFF. The CDR3 coding sequence is TGTGCCAGCAGTTTAGAACCAGCGAACACTGAAGCTTTCTTT.

V and J are TRBV11-3 and TRBJ2-1; 8 bases map to TRBD2. The V gene's germline CDR1 is SGHNT and CDR2 YENEEA. This CDR3 region has 16 residues. The ends lost 5 bases at V and 5 bases at J; junction bases unmatched: 11. CDR3 region: CASSPSGSGSDNEQFF. CDR3 coding DNA: TGTGCCAGCAGCCCTAGCGGGTCCGGGTCCGACAATGAGCAGTTCTTC.

The chain couples TRBV5-8 to TRBJ1-2; D is perhaps TRBD1 (5 bases). The CDR3 is 15 residues long. Trimming cost V 1 base and J 4 bases, with 14 bases left between them. Germline V lookup: CDR1 SGHTS, CDR2 YDEGEE. The CDR3 nucleotides read TGTGCCAGCAGCTTGCGGGACCCCTCTGGCTATGGCTACACCTTC. Translation: CASSLRDPSGYGYTF.

The gene calls are TRBV5-1 and TRBJ2-2; D is possibly TRBD2 (5 bases). Trimming shortened V by 4 bases and J by 4 bases, and 23 bases separated the two germline ends. Germline lookup yields CDR1 SGHRS and CDR2 YFSETQ. The CDR3 spans 18 residues. CDR3 sequence reads: CASSTSPTRFGVTGELFF. The CDR3 nucleotides are TGCGCCAGCAGCACCTCCCCAACTAGGTTCGGCGTCACCGGGGAGCTGTTTTTT.

This chain uses TRBV29-1 with TRBJ1-1, with D possibly being TRBD1 (5 bases). Germline values: CDR1 SQVTM, CDR2 ANQGSEA. Trimming stripped 0 bases from V and 6 bases from J, with 11 bases between. This CDR3 contains 13 residues. The CDR3 loop is CSVEDQGDSEAFF. The CDR3 DNA follows: TGCAGCGTTGAAGATCAAGGGGATTCTGAAGCTTTCTTT.

The chain carries TRBV28 and TRBJ1-2; D is perhaps TRBD1 (6 bases). Germline loops: CDR1 MDHEN, CDR2 SYDVKM. The CDR3 sequence is 13 residues long. The V end was cut by 10 bases, the J end by 8 bases, with 20 bases between. CDR3 residues: CAITSGASLGYTF. CDR3 in DNA: TGTGCCATAACCTCGGGGGCCTCATTGGGCTACACCTTC.

The DNA of the CDR3 is TGCGCCAGCAGCCAAGAGGGAGGGGACACAGATACGCAGTATTTT. It codes for CASSQEGGDTDTQYF. The chain carries TRBV4-3 and TRBJ2-3; TRBD2 aligns across 7 bases. Germline trimming cut 0 bases from V and 2 bases from J; bases unmatched to any gene: 2. Germline CDR1 LGHNA, CDR2 YSLEER. The CDR3 is 15 amino acids.

The chain carries TRBV21-1 and TRBJ2-7; the table's D call TRBD2 went unverified against the DNA. TRBV21-1 is designated a pseudogene. The CDR3 extends over 20 amino acids. The chain's CDR3 is CASSKVKEGLAGVAVDEQYF. CDR3 sequence (DNA): TGTGCCAGCAGCAAAGTAAAGGAAGGGCTAGCGGGAGTCGCTGTCGACGAGCAGTACTTC.

The CDR3 DNA reads as TGTGCCAGCAGCCCTAGACAGCACTATGGCTACACCTTC. Its translation: CASSPRQHYGYTF. This chain uses TRBV5-4 with TRBJ1-2; a possible D gene is TRBD1 (5 bases). V gave up 4 bases and J gave up 3 bases, with 10 bases separating them. Germline lookup yields CDR1 SGHNT and CDR2 YYREEE (reference sequence). The length of the CDR3 is 13 residues.

Only a few counts were recorded for this clone. The rearrangement joins TRBV28 to TRBJ1-1; D is unresolved. The CDR3 length is 11 residues. CDR1 is MDHEN, CDR2 SYDVKM, per germline. V was pared by 8 bases and J by 4 bases, with 8 bases between. CDR3 in DNA: TGTGCCAGCGTCTGGGGCACTGAAGCTTTCTTT. It encodes CASVWGTEAFF.

The chain is built from TRBV27 and TRBJ2-1, with a weak D call TRBD1 (6 bases). Between the trimmed V and J ends, which lost 6 bases and 5 bases, there was a span of 11 bases. CDR1 is MNHEY, CDR2 SMNVEV, per germline (reference sequence). The CDR3 runs 13 residues. CDR3 residues: CASRGHANNEQFF. The CDR3 nucleotides are TGTGCCAGCAGGGGACATGCGAACAATGAGCAGTTCTTC.

This rearrangement joins TRBV5-1 to TRBJ2-7, with 8 positions matching TRBD1. CDR1 and CDR2 from the germline V gene are SGHRS and YFSETQ. This CDR3 comprises 14 residues. With 3 bases clipped from V and 3 bases from J, the junction kept 5 bases outside the gene matches. The chain's CDR3 is CASSWGGQGYEQYF. DNA for the CDR3: TGCGCCAGCAGCTGGGGAGGACAGGGCTACGAGCAGTACTTC.

The CDR3 loop is CASSLGGTSGTADTQYF. For the CDR3, the DNA is TGTGCCAGCAGCTTAGGGGGGACTAGCGGGACCGCAGATACGCAGTATTTT. The chain employs TRBV11-3 and TRBJ2-3; 13 bases are shared with TRBD2. The CDR3 extends over 17 amino acids. From germline, CDR1 is SGHNT and CDR2 YENEEA. Trimming cost V 1 base and J 4 bases; bases outside gene matches: 5.

The chain combines TRBV7-2 with TRBJ2-1; TRBD2 agrees at 8 bases. Losses at the gene ends were 0 bases for V and 4 bases for J; bases not matched to a gene: 5. The CDR3 runs to 16 residues. Germline V gene sequence: CDR1 SGHTA, CDR2 FQGNSA. The CDR3 region has the DNA TGTGCCAGCAGCTTAGCCCTACTAGCGGAATACAATGAGCAGTTCTTC. Its protein is CASSLALLAEYNEQFF.

The V call is TRBV28, the J call TRBJ2-7; D perhaps matches TRBD2 (6 bases). Germline V CDR1 and CDR2: MDHEN, SYDVKM. CDR3 length equals 12 residues. Between the trimmed V and J ends, which lost 11 bases and 0 bases, there was a span of 11 bases. The CDR3: CAGGRNSYEQYF. The CDR3 region has the DNA TGTGCCGGAGGGCGGAACTCCTACGAGCAGTACTTC.

The genes are TRBV4-3 and TRBJ2-3; 11 nucleotides agree with TRBD2. V shed 3 bases, J shed 2 bases, and the junction held 7 bases outside the gene matches. Germline CDR1 is LGHNA and CDR2 is YSLEER. The CDR3 loop spans 17 amino acids. CDR3 sequence: CASSHFFSGGATDTQYF. In DNA, the CDR3 is TGCGCCAGCAGCCACTTCTTTAGCGGGGGGGCCACAGATACGCAGTATTTT.

This clone has only one observation. This chain connects TRBV30 to TRBJ2-5; 7 bases align to TRBD1. Losses at the gene ends were 0 bases for V and 0 bases for J; bases not matched to a gene: 10. Germline loops: CDR1 GTSNPN, CDR2 SVGIG (reference sequence). This CDR3 comprises 17 residues. The CDR3 region has the DNA TGTGCCTGGAGTGTAAGGGGACAGCTAAGGTACCAAGAGACCCAGTACTTC. It codes for CAWSVRGQLRYQETQYF.